This T cell receptor beta chain was observed in a study of naive and memory T cell subsets. Study-level findings and limits: Gini index rose across naive, CM, EM and EMRA in CD4 and CD8. Clonotypes are single alpha or beta chains, not paired receptors.

The beta constant-region primer was an equimolar mix of two oligonucleotides covering TRBC1 and TRBC2. Nested alpha and beta constant-region primers with the SP2 primer drove four PCR rounds on ligated cDNA. In TCRdb, the UMI-ligation and nested PCR reads were re-called with MiXCR into one record per CDR3 protein. This table holds over 100,000 distinct CDR3 sequences, 30% to 45% found once. V dropped 2 bases and J dropped 6; count of bases not matched to a gene: 10. The CDR3 consists of 16 residues. Germline V gene lookup returns CDR1 DFQATT and CDR2 SNEGSKA (reference sequence). Note on this clonotype: Its antigen remains unknown.

The chain employs TRBV20-1 and TRBJ2-1, with 10 bases aligning to TRBD2. The sequence came from a human donor in good health. Source material: central memory CD4+ T cells from blood. In DNA form, the CDR3 reads TGCAGTGCTAGAAAAACAGCGGGAGGGCTATCCAATGAGCAGTTCTTC. It is translated as CSARKTAGGLSNEQFF.